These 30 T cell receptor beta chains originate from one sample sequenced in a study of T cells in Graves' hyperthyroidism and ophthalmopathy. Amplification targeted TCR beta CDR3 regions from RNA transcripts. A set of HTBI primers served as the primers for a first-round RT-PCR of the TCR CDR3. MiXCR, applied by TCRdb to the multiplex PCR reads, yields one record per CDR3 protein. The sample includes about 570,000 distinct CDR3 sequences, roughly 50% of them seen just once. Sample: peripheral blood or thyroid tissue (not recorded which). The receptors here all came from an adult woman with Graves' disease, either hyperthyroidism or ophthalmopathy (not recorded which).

The CDR3 sequence: CGDRTVGQGYTF. As DNA, the CDR3 is TGCGGCGACCGAACGGTGGGCCAGGGCTACACCTTC. The V and J genes are TRBV29-1 and TRBJ1-2; D is undetermined. Germline values: CDR1 SQVTM, CDR2 ANQGSEA. The length of the CDR3 is 12 residues.

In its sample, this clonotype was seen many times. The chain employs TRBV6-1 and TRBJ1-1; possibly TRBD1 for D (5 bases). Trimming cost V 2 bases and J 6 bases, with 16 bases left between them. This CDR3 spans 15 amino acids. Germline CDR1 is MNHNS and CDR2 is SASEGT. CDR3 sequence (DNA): TGTGCCAGCAGTGAACCCGGTATTGGACAACCTGAAGCTTTCTTT. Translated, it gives CASSEPGIGQPEAFF.

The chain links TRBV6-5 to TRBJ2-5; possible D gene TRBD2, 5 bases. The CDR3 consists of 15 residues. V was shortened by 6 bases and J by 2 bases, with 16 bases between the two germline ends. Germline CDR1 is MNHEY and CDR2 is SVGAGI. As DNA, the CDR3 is TGTGCCAGCAGCCACCTCGCGGGCAGACAAGAGACCCAGTACTTC. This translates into CASSHLAGRQETQYF.

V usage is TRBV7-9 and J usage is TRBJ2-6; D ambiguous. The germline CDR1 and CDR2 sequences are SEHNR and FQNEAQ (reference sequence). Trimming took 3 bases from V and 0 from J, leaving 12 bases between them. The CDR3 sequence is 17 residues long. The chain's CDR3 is CASSFGRLSSGANVLTF. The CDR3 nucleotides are TGTGCCAGCAGCTTCGGCAGATTAAGCTCTGGGGCCAACGTCCTGACTTTC. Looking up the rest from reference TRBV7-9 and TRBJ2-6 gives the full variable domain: DTGVSQNPRHKITKRGQNVTFRCDPISEHNRLYWYRQTLGQGPEFLTYFQNEAQLEKSRLLSDRFSAERPKGSFSTLEIQRTEQGDSAMYLCASSFGRLSSGANVLTFGAGSRLTVL.

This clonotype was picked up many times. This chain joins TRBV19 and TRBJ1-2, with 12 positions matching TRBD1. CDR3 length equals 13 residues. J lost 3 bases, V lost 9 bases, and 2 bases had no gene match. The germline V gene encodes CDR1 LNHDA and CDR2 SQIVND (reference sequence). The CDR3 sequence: CASGTGGHYGYTF. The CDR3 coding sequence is TGTGCCAGCGGGACAGGGGGCCACTATGGCTACACCTTC.

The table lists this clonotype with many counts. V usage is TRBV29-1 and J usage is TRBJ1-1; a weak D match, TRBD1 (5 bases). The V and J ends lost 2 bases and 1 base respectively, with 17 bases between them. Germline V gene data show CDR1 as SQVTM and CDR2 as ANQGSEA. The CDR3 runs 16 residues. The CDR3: CSVEIVQAGGNTEAFF. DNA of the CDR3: TGCAGCGTTGAAATTGTGCAGGCGGGGGGGAACACTGAAGCTTTCTTT.

CDR3 bases: TGTGCCAGTAGTATGGATGCCATTAGCTCCTACGAGCAGTACTTC. It codes for CASSMDAISSYEQYF. V is TRBV19 and J is TRBJ2-7; D call uncertain. Per the germline V gene, CDR1 is LNHDA and CDR2 is SQIVND (reference sequence). Trimming took off 3 bases at V and 0 bases at J, with 12 bases between the two ends. This CDR3 has 15 residues.

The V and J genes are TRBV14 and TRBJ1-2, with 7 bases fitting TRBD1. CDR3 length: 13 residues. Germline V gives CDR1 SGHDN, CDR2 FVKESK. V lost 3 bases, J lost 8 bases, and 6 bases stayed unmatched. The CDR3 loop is CASSQRDSGGYTF. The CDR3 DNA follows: TGTGCCAGCAGCCAGAGGGACAGCGGCGGCTACACCTTC. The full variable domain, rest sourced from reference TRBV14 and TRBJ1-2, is EAGVTQFPSHSVIEKGQTVTLRCDPISGHDNLYWYRRVMGKEIKFLLHFVKESKQDESGMPNNRFLAERTGGTYSTLKVQPAELEDSGVYFCASSQRDSGGYTFGSGTRLTVV.

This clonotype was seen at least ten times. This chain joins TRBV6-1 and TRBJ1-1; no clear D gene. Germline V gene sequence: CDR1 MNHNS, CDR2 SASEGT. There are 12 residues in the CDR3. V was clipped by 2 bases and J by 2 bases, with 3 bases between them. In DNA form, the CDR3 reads TGTGCCAGCAGTGAAATTAACACTGAAGCTTTCTTT. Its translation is CASSEINTEAFF.

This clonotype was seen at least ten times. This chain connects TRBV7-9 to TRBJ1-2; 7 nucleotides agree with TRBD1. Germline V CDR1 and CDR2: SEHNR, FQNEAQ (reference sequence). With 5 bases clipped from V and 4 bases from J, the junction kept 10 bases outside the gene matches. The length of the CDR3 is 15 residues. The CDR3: CASSPGGAGVYGYTF. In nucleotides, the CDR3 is TGTGCCAGCAGCCCAGGGGGGGCAGGGGTCTATGGCTACACCTTC.

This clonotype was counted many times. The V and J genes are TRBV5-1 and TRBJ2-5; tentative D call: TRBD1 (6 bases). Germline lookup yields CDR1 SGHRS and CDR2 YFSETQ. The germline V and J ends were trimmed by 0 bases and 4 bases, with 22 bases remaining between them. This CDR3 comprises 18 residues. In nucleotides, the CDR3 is TGCGCCAGCAGCTTGGGCCCTATTCAGGGGAATTCCGCAGAGACCCAGTACTTC. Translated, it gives CASSLGPIQGNSAETQYF.

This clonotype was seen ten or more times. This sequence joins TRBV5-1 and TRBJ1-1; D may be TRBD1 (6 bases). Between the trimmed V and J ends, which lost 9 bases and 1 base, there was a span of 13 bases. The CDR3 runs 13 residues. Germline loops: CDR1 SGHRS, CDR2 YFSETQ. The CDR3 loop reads CATAGHPNTEAFF. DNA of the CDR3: TGCGCCACCGCGGGACATCCGAACACTGAAGCTTTCTTT.

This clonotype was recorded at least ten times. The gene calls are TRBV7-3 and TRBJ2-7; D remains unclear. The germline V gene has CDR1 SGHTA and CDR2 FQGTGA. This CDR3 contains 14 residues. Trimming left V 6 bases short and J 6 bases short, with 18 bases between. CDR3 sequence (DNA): TGTGCCAGCAGTAAACTGGGCCGCATGGGCGAGCAGTACTTC. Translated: CASSKLGRMGEQYF.

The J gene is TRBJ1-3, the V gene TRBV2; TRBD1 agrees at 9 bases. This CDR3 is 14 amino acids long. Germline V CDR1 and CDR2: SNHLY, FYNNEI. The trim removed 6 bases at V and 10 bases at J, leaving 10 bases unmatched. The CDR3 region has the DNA TGTGCCAGCAGGGAAACAGGGGGCGGAGGGACCATATATTTT. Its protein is CASRETGGGGTIYF.

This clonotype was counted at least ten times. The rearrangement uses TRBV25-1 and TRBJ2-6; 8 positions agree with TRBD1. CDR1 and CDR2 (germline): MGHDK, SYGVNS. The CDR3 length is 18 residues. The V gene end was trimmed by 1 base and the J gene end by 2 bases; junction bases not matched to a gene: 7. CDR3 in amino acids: CASSELLSDRAGANVLTF. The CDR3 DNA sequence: TGTGCCAGCAGTGAATTGCTTTCGGACAGGGCTGGGGCCAACGTCCTGACTTTC.

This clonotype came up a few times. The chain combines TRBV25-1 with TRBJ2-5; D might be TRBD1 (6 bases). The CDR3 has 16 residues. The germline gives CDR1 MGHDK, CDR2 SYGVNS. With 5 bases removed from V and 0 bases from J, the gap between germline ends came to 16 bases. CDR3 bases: TGTGCCAGCAGTCCGAGGACAGCAACCTACCAAGAGACCCAGTACTTC. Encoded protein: CASSPRTATYQETQYF. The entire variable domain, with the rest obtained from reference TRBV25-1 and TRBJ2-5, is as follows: EADIYQTPRYLVIGTGKKITLECSQTMGHDKMYWYQQDPGMELHLIHYSYGVNSTEKGDLSSESTVSRIRTEHFPLTLESARPSHTSQYLCASSPRTATYQETQYFGPGTRLLVL.

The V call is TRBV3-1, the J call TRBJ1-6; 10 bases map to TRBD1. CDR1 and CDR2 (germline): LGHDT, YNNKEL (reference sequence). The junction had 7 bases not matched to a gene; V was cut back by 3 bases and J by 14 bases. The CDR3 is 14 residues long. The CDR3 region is CASSHQDRGDTLHF. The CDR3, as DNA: TGTGCCAGCAGCCACCAGGACAGGGGGGACACCCTCCACTTT.

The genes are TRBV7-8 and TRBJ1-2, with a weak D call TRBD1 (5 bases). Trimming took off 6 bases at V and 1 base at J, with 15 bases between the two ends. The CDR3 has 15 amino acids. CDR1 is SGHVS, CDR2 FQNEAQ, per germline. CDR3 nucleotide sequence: TGTGCCAGCAGTCCTGACAGTCCGCTTAACTATGGCTACACCTTC. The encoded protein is CASSPDSPLNYGYTF.

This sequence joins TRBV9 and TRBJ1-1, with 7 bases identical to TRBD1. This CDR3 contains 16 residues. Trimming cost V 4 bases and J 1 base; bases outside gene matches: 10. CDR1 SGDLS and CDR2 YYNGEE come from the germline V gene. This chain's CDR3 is CASSKRTGEGNTEAFF. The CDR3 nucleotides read TGTGCCAGCAGCAAACGAACAGGGGAAGGGAACACTGAAGCTTTCTTT. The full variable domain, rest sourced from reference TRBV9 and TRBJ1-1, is DSGVTQTPKHLITATGQRVTLRCSPRSGDLSVYWYQQSLDQGLQFLIQYYNGEERAKGNILERFSAQQFPDLHSELNLSSLELGDSALYFCASSKRTGEGNTEAFFGQGTRLTVV.

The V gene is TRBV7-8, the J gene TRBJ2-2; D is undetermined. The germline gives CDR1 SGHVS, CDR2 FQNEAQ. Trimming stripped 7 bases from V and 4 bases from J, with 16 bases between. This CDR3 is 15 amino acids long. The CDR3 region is CASMPHTTFTGELFF. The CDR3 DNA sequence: TGTGCCAGCATGCCCCATACGACCTTCACCGGGGAGCTGTTTTTT.

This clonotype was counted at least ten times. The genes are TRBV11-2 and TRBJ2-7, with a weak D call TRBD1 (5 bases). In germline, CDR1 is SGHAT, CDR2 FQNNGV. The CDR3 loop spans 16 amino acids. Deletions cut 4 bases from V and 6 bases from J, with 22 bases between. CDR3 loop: CASSSRSQGWEGEQYF. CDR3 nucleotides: TGTGCCAGCAGCTCACGGTCCCAGGGTTGGGAAGGCGAGCAGTACTTC.

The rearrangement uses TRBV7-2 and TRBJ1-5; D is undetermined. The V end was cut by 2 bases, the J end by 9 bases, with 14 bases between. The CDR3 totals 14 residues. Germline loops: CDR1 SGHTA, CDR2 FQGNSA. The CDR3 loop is CASSLRGPGRPQHF. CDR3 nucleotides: TGTGCCAGCAGCTTACGGGGTCCCGGGCGGCCCCAGCATTTT. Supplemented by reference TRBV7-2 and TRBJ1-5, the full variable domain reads GAGVSQSPSNKVTEKGKDVELRCDPISGHTALYWYRQSLGQGLEFLIYFQGNSAPDKSGLPSDRFSAERTGGSVSTLTIQRTQQEDSAVYLCASSLRGPGRPQHFGDGTRLSIL.

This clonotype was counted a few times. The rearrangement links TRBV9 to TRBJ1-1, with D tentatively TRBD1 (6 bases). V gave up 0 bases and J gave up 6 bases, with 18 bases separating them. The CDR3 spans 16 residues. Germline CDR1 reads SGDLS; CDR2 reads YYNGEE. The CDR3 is CASSVGAGTSSAEAFF. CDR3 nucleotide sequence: TGTGCCAGCAGCGTAGGGGCAGGGACATCCTCCGCTGAAGCTTTCTTT.

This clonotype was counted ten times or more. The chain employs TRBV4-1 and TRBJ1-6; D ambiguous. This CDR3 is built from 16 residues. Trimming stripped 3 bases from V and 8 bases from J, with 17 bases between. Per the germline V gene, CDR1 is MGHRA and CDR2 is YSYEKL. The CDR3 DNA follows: TGCGCCAGCAGCCACCTGAGCCGGGGATTGGATTCACCCCTCCACTTT. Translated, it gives CASSHLSRGLDSPLHF.

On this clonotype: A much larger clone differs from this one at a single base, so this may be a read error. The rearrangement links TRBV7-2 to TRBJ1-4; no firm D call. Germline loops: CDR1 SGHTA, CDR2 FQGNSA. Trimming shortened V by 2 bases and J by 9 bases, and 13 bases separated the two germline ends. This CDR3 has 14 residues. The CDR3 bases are TGTGCCAGCAGCTTACGTTTTAGGGAAAAAAAACTGTTTTTT. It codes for CASSLRFREKKLFF.

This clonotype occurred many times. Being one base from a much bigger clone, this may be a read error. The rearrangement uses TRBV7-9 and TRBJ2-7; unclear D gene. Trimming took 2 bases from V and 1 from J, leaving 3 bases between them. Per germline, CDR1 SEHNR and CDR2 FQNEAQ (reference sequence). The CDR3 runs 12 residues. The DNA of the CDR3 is TGTGCCAGCAGCTTAAAGTCCTACGAGCAGTACTTC. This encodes CASSLKSYEQYF.

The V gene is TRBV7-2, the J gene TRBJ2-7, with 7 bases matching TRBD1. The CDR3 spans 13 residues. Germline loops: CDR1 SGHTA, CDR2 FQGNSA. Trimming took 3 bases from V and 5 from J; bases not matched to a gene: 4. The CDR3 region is CASSFIGTDEQYF. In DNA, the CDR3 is TGTGCCAGCAGCTTCATCGGGACAGACGAGCAGTACTTC.

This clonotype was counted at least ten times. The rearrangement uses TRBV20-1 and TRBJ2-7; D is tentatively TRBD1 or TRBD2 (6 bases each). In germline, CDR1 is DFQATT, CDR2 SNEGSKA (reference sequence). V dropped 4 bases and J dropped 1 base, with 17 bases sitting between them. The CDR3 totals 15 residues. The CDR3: CSAKPTGLFSYEQYF. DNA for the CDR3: TGCAGTGCTAAACCGACAGGACTATTTTCCTACGAGCAGTACTTC.

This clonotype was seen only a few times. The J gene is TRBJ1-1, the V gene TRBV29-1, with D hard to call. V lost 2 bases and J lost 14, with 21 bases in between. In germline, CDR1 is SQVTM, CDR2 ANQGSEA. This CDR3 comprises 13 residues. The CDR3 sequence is CSVERPLKWSAFF. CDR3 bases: TGCAGCGTTGAACGACCCCTAAAATGGAGTGCCTTCTTT.

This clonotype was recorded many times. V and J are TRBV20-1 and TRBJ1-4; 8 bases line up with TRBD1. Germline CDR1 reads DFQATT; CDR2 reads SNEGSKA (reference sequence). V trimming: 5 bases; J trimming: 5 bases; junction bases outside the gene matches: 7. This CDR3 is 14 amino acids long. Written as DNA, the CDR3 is TGCAGTGCTGTCCCCGGGACAGGCAATGAAAAACTGTTTTTT. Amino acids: CSAVPGTGNEKLFF.